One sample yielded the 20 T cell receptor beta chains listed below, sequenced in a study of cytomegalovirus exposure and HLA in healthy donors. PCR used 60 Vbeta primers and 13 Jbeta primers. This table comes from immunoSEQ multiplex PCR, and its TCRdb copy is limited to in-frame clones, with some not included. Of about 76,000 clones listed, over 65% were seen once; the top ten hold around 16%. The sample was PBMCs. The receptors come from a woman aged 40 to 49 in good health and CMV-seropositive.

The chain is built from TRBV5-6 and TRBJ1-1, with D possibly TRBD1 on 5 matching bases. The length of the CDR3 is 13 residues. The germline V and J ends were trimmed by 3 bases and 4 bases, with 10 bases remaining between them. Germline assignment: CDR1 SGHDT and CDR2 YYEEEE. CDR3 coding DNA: TGTGCCAGCAGCTCCCGGGGGGGCACTGAAGCTTTCTTT. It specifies CASSSRGGTEAFF. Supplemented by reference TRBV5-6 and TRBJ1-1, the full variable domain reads DAGVTQSPTHLIKTRGQQVTLRCSPKSGHDTVSWYQQALGQGPQFIFQYYEEEERQRGNFPDRFSGHQFPNYSSELNVNALLLGDSALYLCASSSRGGTEAFFGQGTRLTVV.

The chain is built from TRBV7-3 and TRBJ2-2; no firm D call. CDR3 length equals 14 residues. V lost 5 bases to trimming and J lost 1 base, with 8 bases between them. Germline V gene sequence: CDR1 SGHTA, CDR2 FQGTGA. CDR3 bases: TGTGCCAGCAGCCAACTTAGGAACACCGGGGAGCTGTTTTTT. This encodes CASSQLRNTGELFF.

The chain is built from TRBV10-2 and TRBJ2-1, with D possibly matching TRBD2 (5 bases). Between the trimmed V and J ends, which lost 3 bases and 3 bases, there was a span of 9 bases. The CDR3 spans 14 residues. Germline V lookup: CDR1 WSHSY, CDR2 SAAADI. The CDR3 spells CASSDTSRYNEQFF. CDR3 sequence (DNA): TGCGCCAGCAGTGACACTAGTCGCTACAATGAGCAGTTCTTC.

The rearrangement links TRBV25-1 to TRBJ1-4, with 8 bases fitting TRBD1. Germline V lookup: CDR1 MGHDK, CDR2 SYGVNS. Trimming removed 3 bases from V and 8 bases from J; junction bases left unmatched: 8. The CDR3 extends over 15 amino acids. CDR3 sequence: CASSDFGRGQEKLFF. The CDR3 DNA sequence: TGTGCCAGCAGTGACTTTGGCAGGGGGCAGGAAAAACTGTTTTTT.

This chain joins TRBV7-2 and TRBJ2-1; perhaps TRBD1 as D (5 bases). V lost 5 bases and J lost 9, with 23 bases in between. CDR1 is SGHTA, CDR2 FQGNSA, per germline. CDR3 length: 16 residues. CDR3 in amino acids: CASSRGRVQAMSEQFF. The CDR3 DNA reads TGTGCCAGCAGCCGAGGTAGGGTACAGGCAATGAGTGAGCAGTTCTTC.

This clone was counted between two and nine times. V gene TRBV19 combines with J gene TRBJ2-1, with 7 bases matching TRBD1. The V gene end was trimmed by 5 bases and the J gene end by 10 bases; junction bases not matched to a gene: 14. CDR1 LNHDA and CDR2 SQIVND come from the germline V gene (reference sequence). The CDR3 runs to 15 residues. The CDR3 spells CASSLGTAGSAEQFF. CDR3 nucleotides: TGTGCCAGTAGTCTAGGGACAGCAGGATCCGCCGAGCAGTTCTTC. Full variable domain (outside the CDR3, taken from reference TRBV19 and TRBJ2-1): DGGITQSPKYLFRKEGQNVTLSCEQNLNHDAMYWYRQDPGQGLRLIYYSQIVNDFQKGDIAEGYSVSREKKESFPLTVTSAQKNPTAFYLCASSLGTAGSAEQFFGPGTRLTVL.

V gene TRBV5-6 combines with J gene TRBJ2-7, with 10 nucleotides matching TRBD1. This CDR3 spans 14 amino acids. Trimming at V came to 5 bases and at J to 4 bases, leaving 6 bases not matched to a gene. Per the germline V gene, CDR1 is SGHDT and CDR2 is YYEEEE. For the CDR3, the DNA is TGTGCCAGCAGAGCCGGGACAGGGGAATACGAGCAGTACTTC. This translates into CASRAGTGEYEQYF.

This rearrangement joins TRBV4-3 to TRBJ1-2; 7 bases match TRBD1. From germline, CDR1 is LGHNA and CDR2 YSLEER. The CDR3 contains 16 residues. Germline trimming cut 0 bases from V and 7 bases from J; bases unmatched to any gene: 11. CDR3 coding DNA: TGCGCCAGCAGCCAAGAGGATTACTTAGGGGGCTCTGGCTACACCTTC. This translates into CASSQEDYLGGSGYTF.

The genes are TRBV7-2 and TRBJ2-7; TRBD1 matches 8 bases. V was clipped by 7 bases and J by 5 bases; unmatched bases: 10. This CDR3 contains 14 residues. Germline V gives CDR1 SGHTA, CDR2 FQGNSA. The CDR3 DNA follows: TGTGCCAGCAATAGACAGGGGTTACGTGACGAGCAGTACTTC. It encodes CASNRQGLRDEQYF.

This CDR3 reads CASSSQLQGAHEKLFF. The CDR3 nucleotides read TGTGCCAGCAGTTCCCAACTCCAGGGGGCACATGAAAAACTGTTTTTT. The chain links TRBV28 to TRBJ1-4, with TRBD1 identical over 8 bases. CDR3 length: 16 amino acids. Germline CDR1 reads MDHEN; CDR2 reads SYDVKM. Losses at the gene ends were 4 bases for V and 6 bases for J; bases not matched to a gene: 10.

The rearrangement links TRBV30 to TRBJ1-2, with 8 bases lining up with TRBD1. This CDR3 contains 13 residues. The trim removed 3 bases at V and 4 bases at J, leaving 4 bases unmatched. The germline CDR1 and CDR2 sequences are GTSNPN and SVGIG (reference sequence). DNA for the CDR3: TGTGCCTGGAGATCGGACAGGGTCTATGGCTACACCTTC. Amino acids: CAWRSDRVYGYTF. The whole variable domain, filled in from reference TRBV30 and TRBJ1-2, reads SQTIHQWPATLVQPVGSPLSLECTVEGTSNPNLYWYRQAAGRGLQLLFYSVGIGQISSEVPQNLSASRPQDRQFILSSKKLLLSDSGFYLCAWRSDRVYGYTFGSGTRLTVV.

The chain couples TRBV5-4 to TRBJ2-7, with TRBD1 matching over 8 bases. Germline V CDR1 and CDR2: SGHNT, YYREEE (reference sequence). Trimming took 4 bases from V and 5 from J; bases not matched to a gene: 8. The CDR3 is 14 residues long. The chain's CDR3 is CASSDRDRIHEQYF. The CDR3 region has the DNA TGTGCCAGCAGCGACCGGGACAGGATACACGAGCAGTACTTC.

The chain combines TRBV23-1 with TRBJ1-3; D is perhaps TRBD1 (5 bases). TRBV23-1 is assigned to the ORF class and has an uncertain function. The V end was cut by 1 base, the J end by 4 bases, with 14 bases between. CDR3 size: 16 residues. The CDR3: CASSQFGAVIGNTIYF. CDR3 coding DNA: TGCGCCAGCAGTCAATTTGGGGCAGTGATAGGAAACACCATATATTTT.

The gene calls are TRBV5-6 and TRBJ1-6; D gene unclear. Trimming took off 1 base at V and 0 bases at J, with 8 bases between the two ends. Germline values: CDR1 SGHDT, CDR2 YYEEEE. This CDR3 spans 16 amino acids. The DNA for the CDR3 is TGTGCCAGCAGCTTGCACAGCAGCTCCTATAATTCACCCCTCCACTTT. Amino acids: CASSLHSSSYNSPLHF.

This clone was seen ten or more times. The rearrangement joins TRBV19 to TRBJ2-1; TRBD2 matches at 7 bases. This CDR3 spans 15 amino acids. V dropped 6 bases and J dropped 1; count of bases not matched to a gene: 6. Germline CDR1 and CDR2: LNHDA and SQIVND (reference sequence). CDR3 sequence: CASRNSSGSYNEQFF. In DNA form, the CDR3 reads TGTGCCAGTAGGAACTCTAGCGGTTCCTACAATGAGCAGTTCTTC.

CDR3 nucleotides: TGTGCCAGCCTAGGGGGTCGCGAGCAGTACTTC. It encodes CASLGGREQYF. J is TRBJ2-7 and V is TRBV2, with D possibly matching TRBD1 (6 bases). The CDR3 runs 11 residues. Germline V CDR1 and CDR2: SNHLY, FYNNEI. Trimming took off 8 bases at V and 6 bases at J, with 11 bases between the two ends. Drawing the rest from reference TRBV2 and TRBJ2-7, the complete variable domain is EPEVTQTPSHQVTQMGQEVILRCVPISNHLYFYWYRQILGQKVEFLVSFYNNEISEKSEIFDDQFSVERPDGSNFTLKIRSTKLEDSAMYFCASLGGREQYFGPGTRLTVT.

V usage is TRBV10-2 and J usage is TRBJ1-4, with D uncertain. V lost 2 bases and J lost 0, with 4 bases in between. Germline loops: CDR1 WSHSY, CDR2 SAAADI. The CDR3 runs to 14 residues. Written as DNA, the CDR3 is TGCGCCAGCAGTGAGCAGGCAACTAATGAAAAACTGTTTTTT. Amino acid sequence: CASSEQATNEKLFF.

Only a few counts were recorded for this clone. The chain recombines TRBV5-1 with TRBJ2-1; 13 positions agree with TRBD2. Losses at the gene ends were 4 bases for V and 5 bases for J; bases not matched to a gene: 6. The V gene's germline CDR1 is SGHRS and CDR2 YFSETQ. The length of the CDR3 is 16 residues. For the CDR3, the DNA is TGCGCCAGCAGCGGCGGGGGACTAGCGGGGAACAATGAGCAGTTCTTC. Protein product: CASSGGGLAGNNEQFF.

CDR3 sequence reads: CASSLTGTGGKNYGYTF. The CDR3 nucleotides are TGCGCCAGCAGCTTGACCGGGACAGGGGGTAAAAACTATGGCTACACCTTC. V usage is TRBV5-1 and J usage is TRBJ1-2; 11 bases are a match to TRBD1. Losses at the gene ends were 1 base for V and 2 bases for J; bases not matched to a gene: 7. This CDR3 comprises 17 residues. Germline values: CDR1 SGHRS, CDR2 YFSETQ.

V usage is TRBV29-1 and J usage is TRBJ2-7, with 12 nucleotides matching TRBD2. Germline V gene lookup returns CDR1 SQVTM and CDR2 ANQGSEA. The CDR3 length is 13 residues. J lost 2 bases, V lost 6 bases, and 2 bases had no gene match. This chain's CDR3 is CSVRTSGAYEQYF. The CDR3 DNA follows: TGCAGCGTGAGGACTAGCGGGGCCTACGAGCAGTACTTC.